There are many counts of the clone carrying this TCR beta chain. Its antigen is undetermined. Participants, patients aged 18 to 65, had newly diagnosed hyperthyroidism with a duration under 2 months. The data stem from a study of T cells in Graves' hyperthyroidism and ophthalmopathy. Whole-study results and caveats: Most expanded thyroid clonotypes above 0.001 also appeared in blood. A 13 V-J model separated ophthalmopathy from stable hyperthyroidism.

The V gene's germline CDR1 is LNHDA and CDR2 SQIVND (reference sequence). With 4 bases clipped from V and 2 bases from J, the junction kept 4 bases outside the gene matches. This CDR3 contains 14 residues. TCR beta CDR3 regions were amplified from RNA transcripts. A first-round RT-PCR of the TCR CDR3 used the HTBI primer set. TCRdb re-called the multiplex PCR reads with MiXCR, one entry per CDR3 protein. The profile covers 550,000 to 650,000 distinct CDR3 sequences, with roughly 13% appearing a single time and roughly 6.2% taken by the ten largest. This receptor was taken from a woman aged 30 to 39 with Graves' hyperthyroidism that later progressed to Graves' ophthalmopathy. The source material was blood. The gene calls are TRBV19 and TRBJ2-5, with TRBD2 identical over 7 bases. The CDR3 here is CASSTRDYQETQYF. For the CDR3, the DNA is TGTGCCAGTAGTACCCGGGACTATCAAGAGACCCAGTACTTC.